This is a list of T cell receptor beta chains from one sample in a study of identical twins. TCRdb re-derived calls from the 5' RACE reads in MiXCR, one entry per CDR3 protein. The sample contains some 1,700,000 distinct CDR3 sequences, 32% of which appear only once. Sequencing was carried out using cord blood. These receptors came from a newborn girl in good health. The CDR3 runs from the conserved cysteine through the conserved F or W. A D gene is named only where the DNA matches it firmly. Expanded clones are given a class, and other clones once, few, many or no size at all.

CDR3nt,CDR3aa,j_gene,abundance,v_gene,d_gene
TGCAGTACTAGACTGTACGGTGTTGCGGAGCAGTTCTTC,CSTRLYGVAEQFF,TRBJ2-1,NA,TRBV20-1,NA
TGCAGTGCTAGAGATAAGAGGGGACTCAGCACAGATACGCAGTATTTT,CSARDKRGLSTDTQYF,TRBJ2-3,NA,TRBV20-1,NA
TGTGCCAGCTCACAGGGGATGGACGAGCAGTACTTC,CASSQGMDEQYF,TRBJ2-7,few,TRBV18,NA
TGCAGTGCTAGAGATAGGGAGCGGGGCTACGAGCAGTACTTC,CSARDRERGYEQYF,TRBJ2-7,few,TRBV20-1,TRBD2
TGTGCCAGCAGTGAGACAGGGGAAGCTAACTATGGCTACACCTTC,CASSETGEANYGYTF,TRBJ1-2,NA,TRBV6-1,TRBD1
TGTGCCACCAGTGACCTGACTAGTTCCTTCACAGATACGCAGTATTTT,CATSDLTSSFTDTQYF,TRBJ2-3,few,TRBV24-1,NA
TGTGCCAGCAGTCCCGGGTATGGGATCTCCTACGAGCAGTACTTC,CASSPGYGISYEQYF,TRBJ2-7,few,TRBV28,NA
TGTGCCACCGCTCCGGGACAGGGGAACCCCCTTAGCAATCAGCCCCAGCATTTT,CATAPGQGNPLSNQPQHF,TRBJ1-5,NA,TRBV12-3/TRBV12-4,TRBD1
TGTGCCAGCAGTTTCGGGTTTGGGGGAAACACTGAAGCTTTCTTT,CASSFGFGGNTEAFF,TRBJ1-1,few,TRBV27,NA
TGCGCCAGCAGCATAACGGGGGGGCCCGTGGGCACAGATACGCAGTATTTT,CASSITGGPVGTDTQYF,TRBJ2-3,NA,TRBV4-1,TRBD2
TGTGCCAGCAGGCGCCTAGCGTTTGTCACCGGGGAGCTGTTTTTT,CASRRLAFVTGELFF,TRBJ2-2,NA,TRBV7-8,NA
TGTGCCAGCAGCTTAGATTTAGGAGGTGGCCTAGCCAAAAACATTCAGTACTTC,CASSLDLGGGLAKNIQYF,TRBJ2-4,few,TRBV11-2,NA
TGTGCCAGCAGCCTCTTCAAGACTAGCGGGAGGATCCTCTACAATGAGCAGTTCTTC,CASSLFKTSGRILYNEQFF,TRBJ2-1,few,TRBV7-9,TRBD2
TGTGCCAGCAGTTACCAGGACAGGGCAAATTCACCCCTCCACTTT,CASSYQDRANSPLHF,TRBJ1-6,NA,TRBV6-5,TRBD1
TGTGCCAGCAGGGGGGACTTAAGCTCCTACGAGCAGTACTTC,CASRGDLSSYEQYF,TRBJ2-7,NA,TRBV2,NA
TGTGCCAGCACCAAAAATCTCGGACAGGGGAACACTGAAGCTTTCTTT,CASTKNLGQGNTEAFF,TRBJ1-1,NA,TRBV14,TRBD1
TGCAGTGCTAGAGCCCTTTATAGCGGGAGGGCATATGAGCAGTTCTTC,CSARALYSGRAYEQFF,TRBJ2-1,NA,TRBV20-1,TRBD2
TGCGCCAGCAGCTTTGGCGCGGGAGACTCAGATACGCAGTATTTT,CASSFGAGDSDTQYF,TRBJ2-3,NA,TRBV5-1,TRBD2
TGTGCCAGCAGCACGGATCTAGCGGGCTACAATGAGCAGTACTTC,CASSTDLAGYNEQYF,TRBJ2-7,NA,TRBV28,TRBD2
TGCGCCAGCAGCCAAGATCGGGGACTAGCAGGAAGCTCCTACAATGAGCAGTTCTTC,CASSQDRGLAGSSYNEQFF,TRBJ2-1,NA,TRBV4-1,TRBD2
TGTGCCAGCAGTTTACTCCAGGGAAATCCATTGACAGATACGCAGTATTTT,CASSLLQGNPLTDTQYF,TRBJ2-3,few,TRBV27,NA
TGCAGCGCCCTGACAGGGGGCGCAGGGTCACCCCTCCACTTT,CSALTGGAGSPLHF,TRBJ1-6,NA,TRBV29-1,TRBD1
TGCGCCAGCAGCTTGGACAGGGCTCCCAATCAGCCCCAGCATTTT,CASSLDRAPNQPQHF,TRBJ1-5,NA,TRBV5-1,NA
TGTGCCAAGAGCCATTCACAGGGATGGACAGATACGCAGTATTTT,CAKSHSQGWTDTQYF,TRBJ2-3,NA,TRBV7-9,NA
TGTGCCAGCAGTTTCCGTCAGGGGACCCAGTACTTC,CASSFRQGTQYF,TRBJ2-5,few,TRBV6-5,NA
TGTGCCACCAGCAGAGATCGTGGCAGCATGAACACTGAAGCTTTCTTT,CATSRDRGSMNTEAFF,TRBJ1-1,NA,TRBV15,NA
TGTGCCAGCAGTGACGGTAGCGGGATGTACAATGAGCAGTACTTC,CASSDGSGMYNEQYF,TRBJ2-7,NA,TRBV6-4,TRBD2